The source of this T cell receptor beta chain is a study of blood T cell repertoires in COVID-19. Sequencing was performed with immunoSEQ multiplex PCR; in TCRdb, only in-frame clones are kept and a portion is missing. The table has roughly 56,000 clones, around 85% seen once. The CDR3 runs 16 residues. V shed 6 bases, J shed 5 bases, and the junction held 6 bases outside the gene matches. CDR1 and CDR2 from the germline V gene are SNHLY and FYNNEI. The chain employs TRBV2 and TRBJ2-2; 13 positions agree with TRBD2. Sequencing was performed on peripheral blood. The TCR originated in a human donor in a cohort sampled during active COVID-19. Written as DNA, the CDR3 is TGTGCCAGCAGAGGACTAGCGGGAGCTCGAACCGGGGAGCTGTTTTTT. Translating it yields CASRGLAGARTGELFF.